This is a list of T cell receptor beta chains from one sample in a study of blood T cell repertoires in COVID-19. Method: immunoSEQ multiplex PCR; TCRdb's copy keeps in-frame clones and lacks some. The repertoire consists of 200,000 or so clones, with approximately 91% occurring once and the leading ten covering 15% to 20%. The source material was peripheral blood. The receptors come from a man aged 45-65 years with COVID-19, enrolled during active disease. CDR3s include the opening cysteine and the closing phenylalanine or tryptophan. D genes are given only for firm matches. Clone size is given for some rows only: seen once, a few or many times, or a class if the clone is expanded.

CDR3 length | D gene | clone size | J gene | V gene | CDR3 protein | CDR3 DNA
12 | NA | NA | TRBJ1-2 | TRBV29-1 | CSVGAEGRGYTF | TGCAGCGTTGGGGCGGAGGGGAGAGGCTACACCTTC
12 | NA | NA | TRBJ2-3 | TRBV7-2 | CASSLRGFTQYF | TGTGCCAGCAGCCTGAGGGGGTTTACGCAGTATTTT
18 | TRBD1 | NA | TRBJ1-5 | TRBV18 | CASSATTGVGTLNQPQHF | TGTGCCAGCTCAGCCACGACAGGGGTTGGTACCCTCAATCAGCCCCAGCATTTT
14 | TRBD1 | NA | TRBJ1-1 | TRBV2 | CASRKGQANTEAFF | TGTGCCAGCAGAAAAGGACAGGCGAACACTGAAGCTTTCTTT
23 | NA | NA | TRBJ2-3 | TRBV21-1 | CASSIRSEPTSGRSTTSTDTQYF | TGTGCCAGCAGCATCCGCTCCGAACCGACTAGCGGGAGGTCCACCACTAGCACAGATACGCAGTATTTT
12 | TRBD1 | NA | TRBJ2-7 | TRBV5-6 | CASSLRQGEQYF | TGTGCCAGCAGCTTACGACAGGGAGAGCAGTACTTC
14 | NA | NA | TRBJ2-2 | TRBV13 | CASSLTSGTGELFF | TGTGCCAGCAGCTTGACTAGTGGCACCGGGGAGCTGTTTTTT
15 | TRBD1 | NA | TRBJ2-5 | TRBV2 | CASSERRGQRETQYF | TGTGCCAGCAGTGAGCGCAGGGGGCAACGAGAGACCCAGTACTTC
14 | NA | NA | TRBJ1-2 | TRBV5-5 | CASSLGEGNYGYTF | TGTGCCAGCAGCTTGGGGGAGGGGAACTATGGCTACACCTTC
15 | NA | NA | TRBJ2-1 | TRBV18 | CASSPPHIGENEQFF | TGTGCCAGCTCACCACCGCACATAGGAGAAAATGAGCAGTTCTTC
18 | TRBD2 | NA | TRBJ2-1 | TRBV24-1 | CATSDPPGLAGSYNEQFF | TGTGCCACCAGTGATCCGCCGGGACTAGCGGGATCCTACAATGAGCAGTTCTTC
17 | TRBD2 | NA | TRBJ2-1 | TRBV5-1 | CASSFYGTSGGGGEQFF | TGCGCCAGCAGCTTCTACGGGACTAGCGGGGGAGGCGGTGAGCAGTTCTTC
13 | NA | NA | TRBJ2-2 | TRBV28 | CASSPGYGGELFF | TGTGCCAGCAGTCCAGGGTATGGCGGGGAGCTGTTTTTT
14 | TRBD1 | NA | TRBJ1-2 | TRBV18 | CASSPNKGAYGYTF | TGTGCCAGCTCACCAAATAAGGGGGCCTATGGCTACACCTTC
15 | TRBD2 | NA | TRBJ2-5 | TRBV18 | CASSPEGLAGETQYF | TGTGCCAGCTCACCAGAGGGTCTAGCGGGAGAGACCCAGTACTTC
18 | TRBD2 | NA | TRBJ2-2 | TRBV9 | CASSVALAGVTNTGELFF | TGTGCCAGCAGCGTAGCACTAGCGGGGGTGACGAACACCGGGGAGCTGTTTTTT
17 | TRBD2 | NA | TRBJ2-1 | TRBV11-2 | CASSLVLAGGPGNEQFF | TGTGCCAGCAGCTTAGTCCTAGCGGGAGGGCCGGGGAATGAGCAGTTCTTC
14 | TRBD2 | NA | TRBJ2-7 | TRBV28 | CASSFGRGRNEQYF | TGTGCCAGCAGTTTTGGGCGGGGGAGGAACGAGCAGTACTTC
13 | TRBD1 | NA | TRBJ1-2 | TRBV3-1/TRBV3-2 | CASSQEGRGSCTF | TGTGCCAGCAGCCAAGAAGGCAGGGGGTCCTGCACCTTC
14 | TRBD2 | NA | TRBJ2-5 | TRBV7-3 | CASSPGTTRETQYF | TGTGCCAGCAGCCCGGGGACTACCCGGGAGACCCAGTACTTC
13 | TRBD2 | NA | TRBJ2-7 | TRBV3-1/TRBV3-2 | CASGLAGYYEQYF | TGTGCCAGCGGTCTAGCGGGATACTACGAGCAGTACTTC
18 | TRBD1 | NA | TRBJ2-7 | TRBV15 | CATSRVRAGGAYPNEQYF | TGTGCCACCAGCAGAGTACGGGCAGGGGGCGCGTACCCCAACGAGCAGTACTTC
12 | NA | once | TRBJ1-2 | TRBV7-9 | CASSYDIYGYTF | TGTGCCAGCAGCTACGACATATATGGCTACACCTTC
13 | NA | NA | TRBJ1-2 | TRBV12-3/TRBV12-4 | CASILRQGGGYTF | TGTGCCAGCATCCTCCGTCAAGGGGGTGGCTACACCTTC
16 | NA | once | TRBJ2-2 | TRBV3-1/TRBV3-2 | CASSQVWGANTGELFF | TGTGCCAGCAGCCAAGTATGGGGGGCGAACACCGGGGAGCTGTTTTTT
11 | NA | few | TRBJ1-1 | TRBV7-8 | CASSLSAEAFF | TGTGCCAGCAGCTTATCCGCTGAAGCTTTCTTT
14 | TRBD1 | NA | TRBJ1-1 | TRBV5-4 | CASSFEQGATEAFF | TGTGCCAGCAGCTTCGAACAGGGGGCCACTGAAGCTTTCTTT
17 | TRBD2 | NA | TRBJ2-5 | TRBV3-1/TRBV3-2 | CASSQEWLAGGEETQYF | TGTGCCAGCAGCCAAGAGTGGCTAGCGGGGGGGGAAGAGACCCAGTACTTC
16 | TRBD1 | NA | TRBJ1-2 | TRBV28 | CASSFRGDGDSYGYTF | TGTGCCAGCAGTTTTAGGGGCGATGGGGACAGCTATGGCTACACCTTC
14 | NA | NA | TRBJ1-6 | TRBV4-3 | CASSLQGYNSPLHF | TGCGCCAGCAGCCTACAGGGATATAATTCACCCCTCCACTTT
17 | TRBD2 | NA | TRBJ2-7 | TRBV30 | CAWSGRLLAGAHYEQYF | TGTGCCTGGAGTGGCCGCCTACTAGCGGGAGCCCACTACGAGCAGTACTTC
18 | TRBD2 | NA | TRBJ2-5 | TRBV6-2/TRBV6-3 | CASSYSWLAGAEQETQYF | TGTGCCAGCAGTTACTCGTGGCTAGCGGGAGCTGAACAAGAGACCCAGTACTTC
16 | TRBD1 | NA | TRBJ2-1 | TRBV7-9 | CASSSRDRGAIHEQFF | TGTGCCAGCAGCTCCCGGGACAGGGGCGCTATCCATGAGCAGTTCTTC
15 | TRBD1 | once | TRBJ1-6 | TRBV7-3 | CASSMRTGDNSPLHF | TGTGCCAGCAGCATGCGGACAGGGGATAATTCACCCCTCCACTTT